The rows below give T cell receptor beta chains drawn from one sample of a study of cytomegalovirus exposure and HLA in healthy donors. TCRdb's copy holds only in-frame clones and misses some; the assay was immunoSEQ multiplex PCR. The sample consists of about 120,000 clones, 80% to 90% of them appearing once. Sequences were obtained from PBMCs. The receptors derive from a woman under 30 in good health and CMV-seronegative. Both conserved end residues are part of each CDR3. Fields, in order: CDR3 DNA, CDR3 protein, V gene, D gene, J gene, clone size. A D gene is named only where the DNA matches it firmly. Clone sizes are given selectively: once, few, many, or a class where the clone is expanded.

DNA: TGTGCCAGCAGCATAGACAGGGCAGTCGAATCAGCTGAAGCTTTCTTT
CDR3: CASSIDRAVESAEAFF
V: TRBV7-3
D: TRBD1
J: TRBJ1-1
size: once

DNA: TGTGCCAGCAGCAGCGACAGGTCCCGCCGGAATGGCTACACCTTC
CDR3: CASSSDRSRRNGYTF
V: TRBV7-2
D: -
J: TRBJ1-2
size: -

DNA: TGTGCCAGCAGTTACCCCCGAACAGGGAACTCCTACGAGCAGTACTTC
CDR3: CASSYPRTGNSYEQYF
V: TRBV6-6
D: -
J: TRBJ2-7
size: -

DNA: TGTGCCAGCAGCCAAGATCCCCCGACAGGGGGCAATGAGCAGTTCTTC
CDR3: CASSQDPPTGGNEQFF
V: TRBV4-2
D: TRBD1
J: TRBJ2-1
size: few

DNA: TGTGCCATCAGTGACAGGGACACCGGGGAGCTGTTTTTT
CDR3: CAISDRDTGELFF
V: TRBV10-3
D: -
J: TRBJ2-2
size: -

DNA: TGTGCCAGCAGCCGACTCGCGGCCAGCTCCTACGAGCAGTACTTC
CDR3: CASSRLAASSYEQYF
V: TRBV7-9
D: -
J: TRBJ2-7
size: -

DNA: TGTGCCAGTAGTAATCCGGGGAATTCACCCCTCCACTTT
CDR3: CASSNPGNSPLHF
V: TRBV19
D: -
J: TRBJ1-6
size: few

DNA: TGCGCCAGCAGCTTGTCTCCAGGGTCTTATTCACCCCTCCACTTT
CDR3: CASSLSPGSYSPLHF
V: TRBV5-1
D: -
J: TRBJ1-6
size: once

DNA: TGCGCCAGCACCTTACTAGCGCCCACGAACACCGGGGAGCTGTTTTTT
CDR3: CASTLLAPTNTGELFF
V: TRBV5-1
D: TRBD2
J: TRBJ2-2
size: -

DNA: TGTGCCAGCAGCCAACTTAGCGGGAGGGCCGACTACGAGCAGTACTTC
CDR3: CASSQLSGRADYEQYF
V: TRBV4-2
D: TRBD2
J: TRBJ2-7
size: -

DNA: TGTGCCAGCAGCTCGACTAGTAAAGGCGGAGAGACCCAGTACTTC
CDR3: CASSSTSKGGETQYF
V: TRBV7-9
D: -
J: TRBJ2-5
size: -

DNA: TGCGCCAGCAGCCAAGGAACCCGGACTAGTTTGCTGGGCGAGCAGTACTTC
CDR3: CASSQGTRTSLLGEQYF
V: TRBV4-1
D: TRBD2
J: TRBJ2-7
size: -

DNA: TGTGCCAGCAGAACGACTAGCGGGGGGAGACAAGAGACCCAGTACTTC
CDR3: CASRTTSGGRQETQYF
V: TRBV28
D: TRBD2
J: TRBJ2-5
size: -

DNA: TGTGCCAGCAGTTGGATAGCTTCCTACAATGAGCAGTTCTTC
CDR3: CASSWIASYNEQFF
V: TRBV28
D: -
J: TRBJ2-1
size: -

DNA: TGTGCCAGCAGCTACCAGGGGAACACCGGGGAGCTGTTTTTT
CDR3: CASSYQGNTGELFF
V: TRBV7-2
D: -
J: TRBJ2-2
size: -

DNA: TGTGCCAGCAGCTTAATAGGGACAGGCTCCTACGAGCAGTACTTC
CDR3: CASSLIGTGSYEQYF
V: TRBV7-3
D: TRBD1
J: TRBJ2-7
size: -

DNA: TGCGCCAGCAGCCAAGGGGGGCTAGCGGGATCGGTCGAGCAGTACTTC
CDR3: CASSQGGLAGSVEQYF
V: TRBV4-3
D: TRBD2
J: TRBJ2-7
size: -

DNA: TGTGCCAGCAGAATTGACAGGGGGGAGCCCTACGAGCAGTACTTC
CDR3: CASRIDRGEPYEQYF
V: TRBV6-5
D: TRBD1
J: TRBJ2-7
size: -

DNA: TGTGCCAGCAGTGACACATTCGACTTGACAGGTACCTACGAGCAGTACTTC
CDR3: CASSDTFDLTGTYEQYF
V: TRBV25-1
D: -
J: TRBJ2-7
size: -

DNA: TGTGCCAGCAGCTTAGTTGGGGAGACCGGGGAGCTGTTTTTT
CDR3: CASSLVGETGELFF
V: TRBV7-3
D: -
J: TRBJ2-2
size: -

DNA: TGTGCCAGCAGTTTAGGGACAGGGGTCTACGAGCAGTACTTC
CDR3: CASSLGTGVYEQYF
V: TRBV27
D: TRBD1
J: TRBJ2-7
size: -

DNA: TGTGCCAGCAGCTTACGTACAGGGAACACTGAAGCTTTCTTT
CDR3: CASSLRTGNTEAFF
V: TRBV7-8
D: -
J: TRBJ1-1
size: -

DNA: TGCGCCAGCAGCTACCCTGGGAGCACTAACTATGGCTACACCTTC
CDR3: CASSYPGSTNYGYTF
V: TRBV4-1
D: -
J: TRBJ1-2
size: -

DNA: TGCGCCAGCAGTCCCAGGGTAGAAGGGGACACCGGGGAGCTGTTTTTT
CDR3: CASSPRVEGDTGELFF
V: TRBV4-1
D: -
J: TRBJ2-2
size: -

DNA: TGTGCCAGCAGCACAGCGGGAGGACCCGGCGAGCAGTACTTC
CDR3: CASSTAGGPGEQYF
V: TRBV9
D: TRBD2
J: TRBJ2-7
size: -

DNA: TGTGCCAGCTCACCACCAGGGAGCATGTGGGGCGAGCAGTACTTC
CDR3: CASSPPGSMWGEQYF
V: TRBV18
D: -
J: TRBJ2-7
size: -

DNA: TGTGCCAGCAGACGAAGACCGGGACTAGCGAAAAATTACGAGCAGTACTTC
CDR3: CASRRRPGLAKNYEQYF
V: TRBV9
D: TRBD2
J: TRBJ2-7
size: -

DNA: TGTGCCAGCAGAAGTTTAGCGGGATCCTACAATGAGCAGTTCTTC
CDR3: CASRSLAGSYNEQFF
V: TRBV11-2
D: TRBD2
J: TRBJ2-1
size: -

DNA: TGTGCCAGCAGCACCCTACAGGGGGGGAACACTGAAGCTTTCTTT
CDR3: CASSTLQGGNTEAFF
V: TRBV5-5
D: TRBD1
J: TRBJ1-1
size: -